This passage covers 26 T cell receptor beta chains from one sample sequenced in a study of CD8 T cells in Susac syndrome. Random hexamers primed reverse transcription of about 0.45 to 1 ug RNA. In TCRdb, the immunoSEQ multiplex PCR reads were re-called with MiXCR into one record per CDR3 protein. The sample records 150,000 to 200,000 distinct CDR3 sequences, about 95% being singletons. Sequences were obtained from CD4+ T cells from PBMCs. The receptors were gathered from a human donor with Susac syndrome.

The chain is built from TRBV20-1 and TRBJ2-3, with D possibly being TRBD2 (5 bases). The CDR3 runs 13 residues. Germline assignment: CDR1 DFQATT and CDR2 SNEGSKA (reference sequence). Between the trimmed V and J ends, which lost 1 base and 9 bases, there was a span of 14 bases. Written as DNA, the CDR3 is TGCAGTGCTAGAGGTCCACTAGTAGTCACGCAGTATTTT. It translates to CSARGPLVVTQYF.

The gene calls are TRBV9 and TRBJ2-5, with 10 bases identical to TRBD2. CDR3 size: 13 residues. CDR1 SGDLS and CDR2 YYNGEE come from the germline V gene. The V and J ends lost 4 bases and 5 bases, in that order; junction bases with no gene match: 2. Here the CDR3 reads CASSPGLAETQYF. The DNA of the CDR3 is TGTGCCAGCAGCCCGGGACTAGCGGAGACCCAGTACTTC.

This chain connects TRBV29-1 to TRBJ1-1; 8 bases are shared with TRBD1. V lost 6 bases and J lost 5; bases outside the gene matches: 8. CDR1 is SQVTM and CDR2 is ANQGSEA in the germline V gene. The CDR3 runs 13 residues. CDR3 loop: CSVLTGAKTEAFF. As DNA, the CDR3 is TGCAGCGTCCTGACAGGGGCGAAGACTGAAGCTTTCTTT.

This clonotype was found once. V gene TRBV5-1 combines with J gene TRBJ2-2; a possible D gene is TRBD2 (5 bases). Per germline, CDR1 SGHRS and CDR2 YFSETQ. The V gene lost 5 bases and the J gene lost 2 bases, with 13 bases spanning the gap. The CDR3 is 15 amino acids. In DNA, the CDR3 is TGCGCCAGCAGGGTGGGAGCTTTAAACACCGGGGAGCTGTTTTTT. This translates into CASRVGALNTGELFF. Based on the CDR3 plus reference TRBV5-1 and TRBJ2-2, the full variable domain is KAGVTQTPRYLIKTRGQQVTLSCSPISGHRSVSWYQQTPGQGLQFLFEYFSETQRNKGNFPGRFSGRQFSNSRSEMNVSTLELGDSALYLCASRVGALNTGELFFGEGSRLTVL.

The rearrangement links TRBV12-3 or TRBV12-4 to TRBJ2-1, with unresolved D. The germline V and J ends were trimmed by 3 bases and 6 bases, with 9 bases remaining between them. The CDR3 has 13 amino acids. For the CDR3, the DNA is TGTGCCAGCAGTTTTGGGATCTCCAATGAGCAGTTCTTC. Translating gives CASSFGISNEQFF.

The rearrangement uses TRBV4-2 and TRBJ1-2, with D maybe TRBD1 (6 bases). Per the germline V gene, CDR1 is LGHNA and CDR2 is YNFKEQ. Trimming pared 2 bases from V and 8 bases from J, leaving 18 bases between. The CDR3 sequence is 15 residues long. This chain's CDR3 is CASSQKGGQAGGYTF. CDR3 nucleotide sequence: TGTGCCAGCAGCCAAAAAGGGGGGCAAGCCGGGGGCTACACCTTC.

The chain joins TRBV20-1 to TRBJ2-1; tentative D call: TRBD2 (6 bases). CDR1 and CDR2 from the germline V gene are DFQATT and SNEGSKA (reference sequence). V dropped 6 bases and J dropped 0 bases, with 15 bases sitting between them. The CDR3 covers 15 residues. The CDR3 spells CSAPLADTSYNEQFF. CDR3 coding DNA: TGCAGTGCGCCCTTAGCGGATACCTCCTACAATGAGCAGTTCTTC.

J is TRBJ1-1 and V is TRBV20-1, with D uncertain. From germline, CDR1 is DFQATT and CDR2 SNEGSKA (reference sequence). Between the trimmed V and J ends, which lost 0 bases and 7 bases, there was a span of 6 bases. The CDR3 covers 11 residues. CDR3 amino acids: CSARDRLEAFF. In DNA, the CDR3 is TGCAGTGCTAGAGACAGGCTTGAAGCTTTCTTT.

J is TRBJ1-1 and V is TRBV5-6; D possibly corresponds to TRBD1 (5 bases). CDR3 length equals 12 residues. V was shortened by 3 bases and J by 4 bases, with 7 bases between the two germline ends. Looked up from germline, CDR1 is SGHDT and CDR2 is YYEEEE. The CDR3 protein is CASSWGSTEAFF. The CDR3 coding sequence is TGTGCCAGCAGCTGGGGGAGCACTGAAGCTTTCTTT.

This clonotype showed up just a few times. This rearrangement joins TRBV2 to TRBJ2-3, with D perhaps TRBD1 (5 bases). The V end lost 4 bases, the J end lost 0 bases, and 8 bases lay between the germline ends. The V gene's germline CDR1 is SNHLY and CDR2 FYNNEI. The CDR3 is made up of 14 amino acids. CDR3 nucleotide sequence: TGTGCCAGCAGTGCCCGACAGAGCACAGATACGCAGTATTTT. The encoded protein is CASSARQSTDTQYF.

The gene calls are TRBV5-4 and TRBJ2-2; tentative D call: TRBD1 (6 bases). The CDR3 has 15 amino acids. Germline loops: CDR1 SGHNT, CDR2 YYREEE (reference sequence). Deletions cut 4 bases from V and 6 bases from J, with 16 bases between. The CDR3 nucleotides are TGTGCCAGCAGCCCGCAGGGGCAGCCGGCCGGGGAGCTGTTTTTT. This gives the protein CASSPQGQPAGELFF.

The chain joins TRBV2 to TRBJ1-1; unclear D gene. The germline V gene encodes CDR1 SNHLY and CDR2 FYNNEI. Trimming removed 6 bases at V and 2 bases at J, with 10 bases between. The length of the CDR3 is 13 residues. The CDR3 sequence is CASRNSINTEAFF. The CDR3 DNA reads TGTGCCAGCAGGAACAGTATTAACACTGAAGCTTTCTTT.

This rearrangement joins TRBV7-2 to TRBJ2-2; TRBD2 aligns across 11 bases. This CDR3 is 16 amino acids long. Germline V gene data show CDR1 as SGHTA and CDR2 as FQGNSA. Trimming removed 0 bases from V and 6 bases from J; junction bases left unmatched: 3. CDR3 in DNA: TGTGCCAGCAGCTTAGCCCTGACTAGCGGGGCCGGGGAGCTGTTTTTT. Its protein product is CASSLALTSGAGELFF.

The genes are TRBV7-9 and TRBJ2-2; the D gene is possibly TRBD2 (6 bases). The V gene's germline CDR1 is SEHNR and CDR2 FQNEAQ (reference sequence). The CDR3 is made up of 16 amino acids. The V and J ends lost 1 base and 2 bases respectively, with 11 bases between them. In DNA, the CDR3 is TGTGCCAGCAGCTTAGGGGTTAGCGGAAACACCGGGGAGCTGTTTTTT. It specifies CASSLGVSGNTGELFF.

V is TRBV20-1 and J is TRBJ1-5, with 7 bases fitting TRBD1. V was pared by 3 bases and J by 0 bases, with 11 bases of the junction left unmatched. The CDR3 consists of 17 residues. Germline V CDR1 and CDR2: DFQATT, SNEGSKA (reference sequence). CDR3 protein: CSASLRWQGDSNQPQHF. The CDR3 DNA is TGCAGTGCTAGTCTCCGGTGGCAGGGGGATAGCAATCAGCCCCAGCATTTT.

CDR3 protein: CASSCRLGARRNQPQHF. As DNA, the CDR3 is TGCGCCAGCAGCTGCAGACTCGGGGCGCGTCGCAATCAGCCCCAGCATTTT. The genes are TRBV23-1 and TRBJ1-5; D possibly corresponds to TRBD1 (5 bases). TRBV23-1 is given ORF status, its function remaining uncertain. Trimming removed 6 bases from V and 2 bases from J, with 20 bases in between. This CDR3 has 17 amino acids.

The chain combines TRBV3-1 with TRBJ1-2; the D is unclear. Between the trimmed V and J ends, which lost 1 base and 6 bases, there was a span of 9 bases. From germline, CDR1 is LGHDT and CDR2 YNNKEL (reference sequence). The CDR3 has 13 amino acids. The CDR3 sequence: CASSQGAGHGYTF. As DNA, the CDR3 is TGTGCCAGCAGCCAAGGGGCAGGCCATGGCTACACCTTC. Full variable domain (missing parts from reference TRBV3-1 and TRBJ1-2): DTAVSQTPKYLVTQMGNDKSIKCEQNLGHDTMYWYKQDSKKFLKIMFSYNNKELIINETVPNRFSPKSPDKAHLNLHINSLELGDSAVYFCASSQGAGHGYTFGSGTRLTVV.

The CDR3, as DNA: TGTGCCAGCAGTGAGACACGGCGGACTGAAGCTTTCTTT. Translating it yields CASSETRRTEAFF. The chain uses TRBV2 and TRBJ1-1; D is uncertain. The V end lost 3 bases, the J end lost 5 bases, and 10 bases lay between the germline ends. The germline V gene has CDR1 SNHLY and CDR2 FYNNEI. The CDR3 runs 13 residues.

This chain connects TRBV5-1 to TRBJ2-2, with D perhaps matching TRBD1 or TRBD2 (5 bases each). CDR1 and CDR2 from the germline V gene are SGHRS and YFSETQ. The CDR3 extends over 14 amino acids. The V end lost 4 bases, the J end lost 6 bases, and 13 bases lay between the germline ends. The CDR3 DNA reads TGCGCCAGCAGCGGAGGCAGGGTGGCCGGGGAGCTGTTTTTT. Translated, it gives CASSGGRVAGELFF. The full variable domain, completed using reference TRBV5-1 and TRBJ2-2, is KAGVTQTPRYLIKTRGQQVTLSCSPISGHRSVSWYQQTPGQGLQFLFEYFSETQRNKGNFPGRFSGRQFSNSRSEMNVSTLELGDSALYLCASSGGRVAGELFFGEGSRLTVL.

CDR3 nucleotide sequence: TGTGCCAGCAGTGAAGATGGTACAGGGATCAGGCCCTACGAGCAGTACTTC. Residues: CASSEDGTGIRPYEQYF. This chain links TRBV2 with TRBJ2-7, with D maybe TRBD1 (6 bases). The CDR3 consists of 17 residues. CDR1 and CDR2 (germline): SNHLY, FYNNEI. Between the trimmed V and J ends, which lost 1 base and 2 bases, there was a span of 18 bases.

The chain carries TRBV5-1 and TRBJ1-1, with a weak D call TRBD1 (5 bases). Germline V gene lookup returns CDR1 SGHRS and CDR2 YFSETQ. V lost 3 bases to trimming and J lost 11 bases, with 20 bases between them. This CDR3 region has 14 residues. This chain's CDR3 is CASSSNTGTWDAFF. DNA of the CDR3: TGCGCCAGCAGCTCCAATACCGGGACCTGGGATGCTTTCTTT.

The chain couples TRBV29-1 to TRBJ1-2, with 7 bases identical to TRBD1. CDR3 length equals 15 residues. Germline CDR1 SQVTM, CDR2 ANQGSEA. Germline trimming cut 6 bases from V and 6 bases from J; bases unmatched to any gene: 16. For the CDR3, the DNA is TGCAGCGTCCGAAACGGACAGGCCCTAAGGAATGGCTACACCTTC. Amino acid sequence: CSVRNGQALRNGYTF.

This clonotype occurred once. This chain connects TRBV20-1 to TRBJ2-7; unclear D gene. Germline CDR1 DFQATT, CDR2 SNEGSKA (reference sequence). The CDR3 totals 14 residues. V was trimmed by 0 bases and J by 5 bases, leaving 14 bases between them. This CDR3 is CSARDPRSIDEQYF. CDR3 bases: TGCAGTGCTAGAGATCCCCGGTCGATCGACGAGCAGTACTTC.

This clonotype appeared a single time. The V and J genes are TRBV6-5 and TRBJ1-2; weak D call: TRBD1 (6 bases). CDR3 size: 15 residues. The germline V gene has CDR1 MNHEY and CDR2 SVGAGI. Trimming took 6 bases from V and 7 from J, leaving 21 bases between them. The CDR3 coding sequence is TGTGCCAGCAGACCAACGACAGGCGGTTATGGTGGCTACACCTTC. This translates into CASRPTTGGYGGYTF.

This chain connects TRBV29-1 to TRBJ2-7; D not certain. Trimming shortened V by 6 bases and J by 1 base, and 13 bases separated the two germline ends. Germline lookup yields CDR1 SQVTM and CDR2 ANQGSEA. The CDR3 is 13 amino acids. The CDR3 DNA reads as TGCAGCGTCGCAAGATCACTATCCTACGAGCAGTACTTC. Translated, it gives CSVARSLSYEQYF.

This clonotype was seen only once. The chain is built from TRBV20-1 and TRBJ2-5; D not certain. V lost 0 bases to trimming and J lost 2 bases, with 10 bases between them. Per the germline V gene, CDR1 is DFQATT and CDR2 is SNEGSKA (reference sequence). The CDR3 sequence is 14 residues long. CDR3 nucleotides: TGCAGTGCTAGAGATGGATCTGATCAAGAGACCCAGTACTTC. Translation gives CSARDGSDQETQYF.